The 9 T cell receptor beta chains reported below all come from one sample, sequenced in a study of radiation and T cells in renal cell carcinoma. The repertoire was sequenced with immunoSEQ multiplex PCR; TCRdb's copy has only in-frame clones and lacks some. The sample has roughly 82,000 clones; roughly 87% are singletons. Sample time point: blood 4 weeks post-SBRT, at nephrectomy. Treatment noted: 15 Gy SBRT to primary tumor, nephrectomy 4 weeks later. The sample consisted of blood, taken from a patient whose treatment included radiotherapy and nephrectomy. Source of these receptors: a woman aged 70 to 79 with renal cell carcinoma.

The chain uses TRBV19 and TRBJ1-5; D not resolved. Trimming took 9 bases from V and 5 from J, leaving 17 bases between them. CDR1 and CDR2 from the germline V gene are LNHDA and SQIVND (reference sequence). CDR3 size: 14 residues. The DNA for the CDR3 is TGTGCCAGCAATGAGCCAGCTATCCATCAGCCCCAGCATTTT. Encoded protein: CASNEPAIHQPQHF.

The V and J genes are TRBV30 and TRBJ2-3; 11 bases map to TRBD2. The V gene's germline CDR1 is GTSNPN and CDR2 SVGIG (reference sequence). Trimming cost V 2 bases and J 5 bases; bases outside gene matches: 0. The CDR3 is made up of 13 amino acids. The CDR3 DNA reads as TGTGCCTGGAGTCTAGCGGGGGGAGATACGCAGTATTTT. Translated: CAWSLAGGDTQYF.

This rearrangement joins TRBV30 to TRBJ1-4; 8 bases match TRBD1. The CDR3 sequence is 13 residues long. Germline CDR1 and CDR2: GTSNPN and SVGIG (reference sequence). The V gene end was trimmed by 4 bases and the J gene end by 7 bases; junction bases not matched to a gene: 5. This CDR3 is CAWTGGAGEKLFF. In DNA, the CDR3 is TGTGCCTGGACAGGGGGCGCGGGTGAAAAACTGTTTTTT.

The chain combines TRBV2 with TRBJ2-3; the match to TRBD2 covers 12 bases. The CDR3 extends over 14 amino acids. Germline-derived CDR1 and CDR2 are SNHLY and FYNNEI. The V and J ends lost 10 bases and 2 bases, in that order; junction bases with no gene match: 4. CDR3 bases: TGTGCCACTACTAGCGGGGGGACCACAGATACGCAGTATTTT. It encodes CATTSGGTTDTQYF.

The CDR3 sequence: CARSFQETQYF. CDR3 nucleotides: TGTGCCAGAAGCTTCCAAGAGACCCAGTACTTC. The chain has TRBV5-3 and TRBJ2-5; D is uncertain. TRBV5-3 is filed as an ORF, its function uncertain. Trimming removed 2 bases from V and 1 base from J, with 0 bases in between. This CDR3 is built from 11 residues.

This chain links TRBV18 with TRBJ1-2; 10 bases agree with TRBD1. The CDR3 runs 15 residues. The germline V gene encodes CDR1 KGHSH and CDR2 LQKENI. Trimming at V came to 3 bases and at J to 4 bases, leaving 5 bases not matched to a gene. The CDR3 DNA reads TGTGCCAGCTCACCTACTAGACAGGGGGCCTATGGCTACACCTTC. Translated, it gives CASSPTRQGAYGYTF.

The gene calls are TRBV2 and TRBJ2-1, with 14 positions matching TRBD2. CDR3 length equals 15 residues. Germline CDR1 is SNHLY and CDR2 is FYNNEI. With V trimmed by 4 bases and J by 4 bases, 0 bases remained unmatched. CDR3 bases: TGTGCCAGCAGTGGACTAGCGGGGGGGTACAATGAGCAGTTCTTC. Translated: CASSGLAGGYNEQFF.

CDR3: CASSQDAPSGANVLTF. The DNA of the CDR3 is TGCGCCAGCAGCCAAGATGCGCCCTCTGGGGCCAACGTCCTGACTTTC. V and J are TRBV4-1 and TRBJ2-6; D is uncertain. The CDR3 runs 16 residues. V was shortened by 0 bases and J by 0 bases, with 6 bases between the two germline ends. Per germline, CDR1 MGHRA and CDR2 YSYEKL.

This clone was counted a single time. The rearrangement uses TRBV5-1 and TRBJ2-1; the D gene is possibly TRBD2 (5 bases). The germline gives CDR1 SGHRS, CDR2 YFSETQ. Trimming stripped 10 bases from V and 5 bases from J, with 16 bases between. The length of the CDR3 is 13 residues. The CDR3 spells CAEGSLPNNEQFF. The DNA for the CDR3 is TGCGCCGAGGGATCCCTTCCTAACAATGAGCAGTTCTTC.